This is a list of T cell receptor beta chains from one sample in a study of metastatic and nonmetastatic thyroid tumors. TCRdb re-analyzed the PCR reads using MiXCR. The sample yields about 33,000 clones, about 18% seen once. Source material: blood. All receptors come from a male donor with papillary thyroid cancer or a benign thyroid nodule (not recorded which). Some clones in this sample may be carry-over from other donors' samples. Each CDR3 is given with its conserved first and last residue. A D gene is named only where the DNA matches it firmly. Where a row states a size, it is once, few, many or the class of an expanded clone; other rows omit it.

v_call	d_call	j_call	clone_size	cdr3_nt	cdr3_aa
TRBV3-1	TRBD2	TRBJ2-2	many	TGTGCCAGCAGCCCTCGGATAGCGGGAGATGACACCGGGGAGCTGTTTTTT	CASSPRIAGDDTGELFF
TRBV15	NA	TRBJ1-2	many	TGTGCCACCAGCAGAGTGGGTCAGCAAAACTATGGCTACACCTTC	CATSRVGQQNYGYTF
TRBV5-6	NA	TRBJ2-1	NA	TGTGCCAGCAGCTTGGCGAGTCGGGGGCCCTACTACAATGAGCAGTTCTTC	CASSLASRGPYYNEQFF
TRBV12-3/TRBV12-4	NA	TRBJ2-6	NA	TGTGCCAGCATTATAGACAGCTCTGGGGCCAACGTCCTGACTTTC	CASIIDSSGANVLTF
TRBV5-6	NA	TRBJ1-5	many	TGTGCCAGCAGCTTGCTCGGGATAAGCAATCAGCCCCAGCATTTT	CASSLLGISNQPQHF
TRBV14	TRBD2	TRBJ2-1	NA	TGTGCCAGCAGCCAAGGACTAGCGGGAGTTCTCGATGAGCAGTTCTTC	CASSQGLAGVLDEQFF
TRBV7-3	TRBD2	TRBJ2-3	NA	TGTGCCAGCAGCCCGGTAGCGGGAGGGACCACAGATACGCAGTATTTT	CASSPVAGGTTDTQYF
TRBV28	TRBD1	TRBJ2-7	NA	TGTGCCAGCAGTACAATAGGACAGGGGACGACCTACGAGCAGTACTTC	CASSTIGQGTTYEQYF
TRBV15	NA	TRBJ2-1	many	TGTGCCACCAGCAGAGATTTAGGGCGGGAGCAGTTCTTC	CATSRDLGREQFF
TRBV5-1	NA	TRBJ2-7	many	TGCGCCAGCAGCTTAGTGGCCGAATACGAGCAGTACTTC	CASSLVAEYEQYF
TRBV5-1	NA	TRBJ2-1	many	TGCGCCAGCAGCCTCGCGAGCTCCTACAATGAGCAGTTCTTC	CASSLASSYNEQFF
TRBV28	NA	TRBJ1-1	many	TGTGCCAGCAGTTTGGGAGGGGGGAACACTGAAGCTTTCTTT	CASSLGGGNTEAFF